The sequence of this TCR beta chain was determined in a study of neoadjuvant anti-PD-1 for oral cavity cancer. Overall study context: Patients without progression got a fourth dose around day 43. Overall study findings and caveats: Higher pretreatment blood Treg/Th17 ratios correlated with higher pretreatment blood and lower post-treatment tumor TCRbeta clonality. With three patients per group, TCR findings need larger cohorts.

Worth noting for this clone: Antigen unknown.

This CDR3 is built from 13 residues. Germline V lookup: CDR1 SEHNR, CDR2 FQNEAQ (reference sequence). Trimming cost V 2 bases and J 8 bases, with 12 bases left between them. Patients had newly diagnosed, untreated stage II-IVA oral cavity squamous cell carcinoma. Assay: immunoSEQ multiplex PCR; the TCRdb copy retains only in-frame clones and omits some. The sample has 9,500 to 15,000 clones, 64% seen once. This TCR was recovered from a person aged 40 to 85 with oral cavity squamous cell carcinoma. The donor label of this sample is uncertain. Sequencing used tumor tissue, obtained before nivolumab (anti-PD-1) treatment. The chain uses TRBV7-9 and TRBJ1-2; D perhaps matches TRBD1 (5 bases). The chain's CDR3 is CASSLSTGEGYTF. In DNA form, the CDR3 reads TGTGCCAGCAGCTTATCGACGGGGGAAGGCTACACCTTC.